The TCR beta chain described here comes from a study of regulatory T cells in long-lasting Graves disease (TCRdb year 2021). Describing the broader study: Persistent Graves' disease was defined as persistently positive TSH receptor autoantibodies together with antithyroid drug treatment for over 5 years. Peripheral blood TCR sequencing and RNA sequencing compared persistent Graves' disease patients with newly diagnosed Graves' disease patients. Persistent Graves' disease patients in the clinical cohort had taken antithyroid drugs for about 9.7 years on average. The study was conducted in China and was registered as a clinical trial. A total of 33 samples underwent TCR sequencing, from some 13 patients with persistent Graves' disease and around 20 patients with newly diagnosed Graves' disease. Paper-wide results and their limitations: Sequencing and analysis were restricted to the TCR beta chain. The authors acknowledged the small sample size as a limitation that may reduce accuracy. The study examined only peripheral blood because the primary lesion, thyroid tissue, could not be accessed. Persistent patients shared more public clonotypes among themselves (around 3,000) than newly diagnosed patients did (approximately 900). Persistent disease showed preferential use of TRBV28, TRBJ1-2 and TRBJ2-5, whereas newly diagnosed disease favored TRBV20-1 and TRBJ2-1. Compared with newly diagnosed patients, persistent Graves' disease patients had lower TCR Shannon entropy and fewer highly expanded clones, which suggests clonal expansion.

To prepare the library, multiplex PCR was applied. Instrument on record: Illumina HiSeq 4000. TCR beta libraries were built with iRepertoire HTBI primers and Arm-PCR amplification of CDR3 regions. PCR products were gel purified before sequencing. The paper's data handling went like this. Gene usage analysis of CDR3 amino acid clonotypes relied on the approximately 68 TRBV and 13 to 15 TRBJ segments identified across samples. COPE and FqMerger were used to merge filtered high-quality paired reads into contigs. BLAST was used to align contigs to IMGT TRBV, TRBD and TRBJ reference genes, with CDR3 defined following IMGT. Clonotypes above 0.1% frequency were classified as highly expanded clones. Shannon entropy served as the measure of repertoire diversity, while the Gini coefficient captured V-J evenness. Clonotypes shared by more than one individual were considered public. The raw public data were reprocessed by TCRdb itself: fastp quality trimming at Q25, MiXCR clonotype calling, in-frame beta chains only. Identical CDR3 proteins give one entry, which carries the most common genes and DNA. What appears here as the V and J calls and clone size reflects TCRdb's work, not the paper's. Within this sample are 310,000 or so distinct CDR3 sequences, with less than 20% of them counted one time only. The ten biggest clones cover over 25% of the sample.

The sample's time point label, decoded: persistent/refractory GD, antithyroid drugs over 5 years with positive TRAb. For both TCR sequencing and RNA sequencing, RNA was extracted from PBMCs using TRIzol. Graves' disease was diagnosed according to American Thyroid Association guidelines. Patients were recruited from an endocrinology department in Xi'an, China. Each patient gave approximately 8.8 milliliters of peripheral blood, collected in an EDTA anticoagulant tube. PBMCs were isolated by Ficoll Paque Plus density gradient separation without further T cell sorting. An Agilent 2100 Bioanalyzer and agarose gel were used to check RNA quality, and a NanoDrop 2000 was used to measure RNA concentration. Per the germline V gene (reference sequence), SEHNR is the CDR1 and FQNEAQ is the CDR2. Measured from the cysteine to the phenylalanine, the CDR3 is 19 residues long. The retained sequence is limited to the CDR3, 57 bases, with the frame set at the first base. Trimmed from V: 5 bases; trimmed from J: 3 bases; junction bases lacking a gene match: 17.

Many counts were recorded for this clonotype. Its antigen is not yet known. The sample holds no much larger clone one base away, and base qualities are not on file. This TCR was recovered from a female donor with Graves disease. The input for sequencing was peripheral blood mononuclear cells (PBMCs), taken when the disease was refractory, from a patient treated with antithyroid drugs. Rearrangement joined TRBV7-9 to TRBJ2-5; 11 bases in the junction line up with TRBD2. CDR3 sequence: CASSLRGVGLAVREETQYF. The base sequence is TGTGCCAGCAGCCTACGCGGGGTGGGACTAGCGGTTCGAGAAGAGACCCAGTACTTC.